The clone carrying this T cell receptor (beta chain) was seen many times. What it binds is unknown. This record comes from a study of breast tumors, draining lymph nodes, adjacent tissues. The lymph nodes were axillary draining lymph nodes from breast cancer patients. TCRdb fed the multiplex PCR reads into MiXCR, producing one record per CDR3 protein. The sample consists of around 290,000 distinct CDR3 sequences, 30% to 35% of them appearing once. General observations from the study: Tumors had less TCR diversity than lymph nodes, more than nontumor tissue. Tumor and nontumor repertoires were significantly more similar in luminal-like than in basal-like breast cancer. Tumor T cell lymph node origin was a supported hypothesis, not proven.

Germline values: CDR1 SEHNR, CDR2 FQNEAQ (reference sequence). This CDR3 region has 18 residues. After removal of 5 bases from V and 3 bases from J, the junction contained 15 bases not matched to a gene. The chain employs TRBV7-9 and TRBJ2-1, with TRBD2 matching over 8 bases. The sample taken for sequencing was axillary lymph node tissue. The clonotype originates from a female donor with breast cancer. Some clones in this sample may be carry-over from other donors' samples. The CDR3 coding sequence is TGTGCCAGCAGCCCACATCTCACGGCACTAGCGGACTACAATGAGCAGTTCTTC. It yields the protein CASSPHLTALADYNEQFF.